Shown below are 11 T cell receptor beta chains from a single sample sequenced in a study. TCRdb recomputed calls from the 5' RACE reads with MiXCR, one row per CDR3 protein. Of about 9,000 distinct CDR3 sequences in the sample, about 45% were seen once. The sorted Tregs were CD4+CD25+CD127-/low cells. The sequenced material came from Tregs sorted from a lymph node. The receptors were sampled from a female donor with breast cancer.

CDR3 DNA sequence: TGCGCCAGCAGCCAAGGACCTAGCGGGGGGTACGAGCAGTACTTC. As protein: CASSQGPSGGYEQYF. This chain links TRBV4-1 with TRBJ2-7; 11 positions match TRBD2. Germline V gives CDR1 MGHRA, CDR2 YSYEKL. This CDR3 has 15 amino acids. V shed 1 base and J 4 bases; nucleotides not matched to a gene: 3.

The V and J genes are TRBV9 and TRBJ2-7, with D possibly matching TRBD1 (5 bases). Germline V lookup: CDR1 SGDLS, CDR2 YYNGEE. Between the trimmed V and J ends, which lost 0 bases and 2 bases, there was a span of 12 bases. This CDR3 region has 15 residues. CDR3 nucleotides: TGTGCCAGCAGCGTAGCAGGGTCTAGGACCTACGAGCAGTACTTC. Its translation: CASSVAGSRTYEQYF.

This clonotype was counted only a few times. V usage is TRBV5-1 and J usage is TRBJ2-1; 8 positions match TRBD2. Trimming removed 2 bases from V and 0 bases from J; junction bases left unmatched: 10. CDR3 length: 18 residues. From germline, CDR1 is SGHRS and CDR2 YFSETQ. The CDR3 bases are TGCGCCAGCAGCTTTAGAGCGGGGGCTGCAAGCTCCTACAATGAGCAGTTCTTC. Translated, it gives CASSFRAGAASSYNEQFF.

The chain uses TRBV27 and TRBJ2-1, with 7 bases identical to TRBD1. The CDR3 has 14 residues. Germline-derived CDR1 and CDR2 are MNHEY and SMNVEV (reference sequence). With 7 bases clipped from V and 5 bases from J, the junction kept 8 bases outside the gene matches. Here the CDR3 reads CASTLTGQHNEQFF. The DNA for the CDR3 is TGTGCCAGCACCCTGACAGGGCAGCACAATGAGCAGTTCTTC.

The gene calls are TRBV7-6 and TRBJ2-7; 8 bases align to TRBD1. Germline CDR1 is SGHVS and CDR2 is FNYEAQ. The trim removed 3 bases at V and 5 bases at J, leaving 9 bases unmatched. This CDR3 is built from 15 residues. The CDR3 is CASSFPGQAEDEQYF. Here the CDR3 DNA reads TGTGCCAGCAGCTTCCCGGGACAGGCGGAGGACGAGCAGTACTTC.

This clonotype has only one observation. This chain uses TRBV27 with TRBJ1-4, with D uncertain. Germline V lookup: CDR1 MNHEY, CDR2 SMNVEV (reference sequence). The CDR3 extends over 13 amino acids. V was shortened by 2 bases and J by 8 bases, with 9 bases between the two germline ends. In DNA form, the CDR3 reads TGTGCCAGCAGTTTAAACGGGGAGGAAAAACTGTTTTTT. This encodes CASSLNGEEKLFF.

This clonotype was seen a handful of times. V usage is TRBV5-6 and J usage is TRBJ2-5; D is uncertain. The length of the CDR3 is 13 residues. Deletions cut 3 bases from V and 4 bases from J, with 10 bases between. The germline CDR1 and CDR2 sequences are SGHDT and YYEEEE. The CDR3 DNA sequence: TGTGCCAGCAGCTCTGAGGTGGGAGAGACCCAGTACTTC. Residues: CASSSEVGETQYF. The full variable domain, rest sourced from reference TRBV5-6 and TRBJ2-5, is DAGVTQSPTHLIKTRGQQVTLRCSPKSGHDTVSWYQQALGQGPQFIFQYYEEEERQRGNFPDRFSGHQFPNYSSELNVNALLLGDSALYLCASSSEVGETQYFGPGTRLLVL.

This clonotype was picked up a small number of times. The DNA for the CDR3 is TGCAGCGTTGAGGATAGCGCGAATGAGCAGTTCTTC. Translated: CSVEDSANEQFF. The chain is built from TRBV29-1 and TRBJ2-1; D is perhaps TRBD2 (5 bases). The germline V gene has CDR1 SQVTM and CDR2 ANQGSEA. The V gene lost 3 bases and the J gene lost 7 bases, with 10 bases spanning the gap. There are 12 residues in the CDR3.

This clonotype showed up just once. CDR3: CSAPVRGGREKLFF. CDR3 coding DNA: TGCAGTGCCCCCGTGAGGGGCGGGAGAGAAAAACTGTTTTTT. The J gene is TRBJ2-2, the V gene TRBV20-1; maybe TRBD1 (5 bases). The DNA matches TRBJ1-4 better at its end, which makes the J call doubtful. From germline, CDR1 is DFQATT and CDR2 SNEGSKA (reference sequence). CDR3 length equals 14 residues.

The CDR3 protein is CASSYSILAGGNSYEQYF. The CDR3 region has the DNA TGTGCCAGCAGTTACTCGATCTTAGCGGGGGGAAACTCCTACGAGCAGTACTTC. This chain links TRBV6-2 or TRBV6-3 with TRBJ2-7; 10 bases align to TRBD2. V lost 0 bases and J lost 0; bases outside the gene matches: 8. The CDR3 spans 18 residues. CDR1 and CDR2 (germline): MNHEY, SVGEGT.

The chain couples TRBV6-5 to TRBJ1-4; TRBD1 is a possible D gene (5 bases). CDR3 length: 14 residues. Per the germline V gene, CDR1 is MNHEY and CDR2 is SVGAGI. V lost 4 bases to trimming and J lost 6 bases, with 12 bases between them. CDR3 sequence reads: CASSLAGADEKLFF. The CDR3 nucleotides read TGTGCCAGCAGTTTGGCCGGGGCGGATGAAAAACTGTTTTTT.